This note documents a single T cell receptor (beta chain) sequence. The antigen is not known. This sample is drawn from a study of T cell responses to AZD1222 COVID-19 vaccine. Overall study results and limits: A reported finding is that nearly half of spike-specific TCRs target unmutated variant regions. Vaccination with two AZD1222 doses was followed by a rise in Spike-specific TCR breadth and depth. Mapped onto spike, vaccine-associated CD4 TCRs spanned it and were dominant at 160-218 and 743-854.

The method was immunoSEQ multiplex PCR; TCRdb's version includes in-frame clones alone and lacks a portion of them. This sample carries roughly 120,000 clones, 85% to 95% of them seen once, and the ten largest clones take under 3.5%. The sample was peripheral blood, taken on day 0 of AZD1222 vaccination. The receptor was isolated from an adult in good health.

In nucleotides, the CDR3 is TGTGCCAGCAGTGGCCCGACAGGAGAGAAGGGAACAGATACGCAGTATTTT. Translated, it gives CASSGPTGEKGTDTQYF. The chain uses TRBV27 and TRBJ2-3, with D perhaps matching TRBD1 (6 bases). Deletions cut 5 bases from V and 3 bases from J, with 21 bases between. This CDR3 is 17 amino acids long. Germline V gene data show CDR1 as MNHEY and CDR2 as SMNVEV (reference sequence).